What follows describes a single TCR beta chain. This receptor's antigen is unknown. No much larger clone is present one base from it, and per-base qualities are unavailable. This specimen belongs to a study of cytomegalovirus exposure and HLA in healthy donors (dated by TCRdb to 2016 to 2017). Background on the whole study: An earlier analysis of 587 of the donors reported 250 to 300 Gb of sequence data and 117 million unique TCR beta sequences obtained from 150 million to 200 million T cells. To study patterns of TCR occurrence, a later analysis re-analyzed previously published TCR beta repertoires from 700 or so donors and added high-resolution HLA genotyping. Because of strong linkage in the cohort, a few DR-DQ haplotypes were treated as single units for association and clustering. Along with the roughly 700-subject first cohort, a separate validation cohort of around 110 different subjects was used. Every repertoire in the discovery cohort had been generated on one and the same sequencing platform. The study profiled the T cell repertoires of around 700 subjects by immunosequencing and related them to cytomegalovirus serostatus. Class I and class II HLA loci were covered by the typing at four-digit resolution. Among the roughly 410 genotyped donors, roughly 80% belonged to the genetic ancestry cluster associated with self-reported Caucasian donors. On average, roughly 250,000 unique TCR beta nucleotide sequences were sequenced per donor among 398 genotyped donors of the cohort, with roughly 18% of those sequences being non-productive. In a later genetic analysis, genome-wide SNP genotypes for about 55% of the roughly 670 donors were used, and that subset was treated as a discovery cohort. In an earlier analysis of 500 to 650 of the donors, high-throughput TCR beta sequencing was used to judge whether each TCR beta V gene segment behaved as functional or pseudogenic. The study aimed to test whether signatures of past pathogen exposure could be identified by cataloging public T cell receptors. Donor age, sex, ethnicity and CMV serostatus were collected together with the repertoire data. The study combined high-throughput TCR immunosequencing, statistical association of individual TCRs with disease status, and machine learning to predict cytomegalovirus infection status. Rather than using new phenotypic data, the later analysis identified candidate immune exposures from TCR beta sequences and from how often those sequences occurred across donors. An early release that covered about 600 HLA-typed donors contained about 300 gigabases of sequencing data and tens of millions of unique TCR sequences. Typing coverage differed by locus: A, B, C, DRB1 and DQB1 were typed in roughly 620-630 donors, DQA1 in 500 to 550, DPA1 in 600 to 610, and DPB1 in 450 to 480.

What the study reported, not specific to this receptor: A group of highly shared sequence variants was considered likely to be a technical artifact of the sequencing pipeline. Several of the top co-occurrence clusters appeared to be linked to parvovirus B19, influenza, CMV and Epstein-Barr virus, according to a later analysis. CMV serostatus was the only immune exposure information available for the cohort. Because counts were too low, fewer than 20 rarely observed V segments, including chromosome 9 orphons, were excluded from the earlier analysis of around 640 of the donors. Cytomegalovirus status was reported to be diagnosed by the classifier with high specificity and sensitivity in both the original and validation cohorts. Compared with equally common non-associated chains, HLA-associated TCR beta chains in a later analysis were more clonally expanded and had lower generation probabilities. According to a later analysis, TCR association rates differed among HLA loci, with DRB1 alleles showing the most associated TCRs and HLA-C alleles showing the fewest. Only TCR beta chains were sequenced in this cohort, and the absence of alpha or paired-chain data limited detectable features. Some IMGT-functional V segments, including TRBV6-2 and TRBV6-3, could not be distinguished by the 87-base-pair reads and were therefore excluded. Assigning TCR associations to individual alleles was difficult when HLA alleles, especially DR and DQ, strongly co-occurred. Most CMV-associated TCR beta chains appeared to be HLA-restricted in a later analysis, and the HLA associations seemed to be driven largely by CMV exposure. A few of the identified cytomegalovirus-associated TCR beta chains were confirmed in vitro to be specific for cytomegalovirus antigens. Presence/absence analyses assumed roughly uniform sequencing depth across donors, an assumption that may not hold. Because some donors lacked HLA typing at each locus, the association tests relied only on the typed subset. At a false discovery rate of 0.05, a later analysis linked about 16,000 TCR beta sequences to specific HLA alleles. Broadly in line with IMGT annotations, most TCR beta V segments showed up in productive rearrangements about 87% or about 30% of the time in an earlier analysis of a few hundred of the donors. In a later genetic analysis, a missense DCLRE1C variant was associated with V-gene and J-gene trimming of TCR beta chains, and the association was replicated in an independent cohort. Correlated functional status among segregating V segments might reflect linkage disequilibrium, but an unknown experimental factor could not be ruled out. Most TCR sequences were observed very rarely across donors, whereas some public TCRs were present in many individuals. A further reported finding was that TCR beta sequences accurately predicted the HLA-A and HLA-B alleles for most subjects in the first cohort. According to the authors, the approach could potentially be generalized to other disease states and immunological phenotypes. A total of 150 or so TCR beta chains were listed by the study as associated with cytomegalovirus. Compared with the roughly 700-donor mean, donors in an Asian-associated ancestry cluster had fewer N-insertions in productive TCRs, according to a later genetic analysis.

Receptor amplification or capture employed the immunoSEQ multiplex PCR assay. For the multiplex PCR, a mixture combining 60 forward primers for TCR Vbeta segments and 13 reverse primers for TCR Jbeta segments was used. Amplification of the CDR3 region of rearranged TCR beta genes was performed with a multiplex PCR assay on genomic DNA. The amplified TCR beta libraries were sequenced on the Illumina HiSeq System as 87-base-pair reads. As for how the authors treated the data: In a later analysis, some 80 million unique TCR beta chains were counted across the 650 to 750 repertoires, and roughly 11 million of these chains were shared by at least two donors. Raw reads were error-corrected and collapsed into unique sequences by a nearest-neighbor algorithm in which closely related sequences were merged to remove PCR and sequencing errors. V, D and J gene segments were assigned by aligning CDR3 sequences to IMGT reference sequences. For a sequence to be retained, a match of at least six nucleotides to both a V gene segment and a J gene segment was required. A rearrangement was called productive if the CDR3 had no stop codons and remained in frame with V and J, and every other rearrangement was called non-productive. Following IMGT convention, CDR3 was defined as the stretch from the second conserved V-encoded cysteine to the conserved J-encoded phenylalanine. Sequences without an unambiguous match to a single V gene segment were excluded from the earlier analysis of approximately 600 of the donors. In an earlier analysis of several hundred of the donors, V segments were called functional above 56.7% productive rearrangements and were called segregating when the between-donor standard deviation exceeded 5%. To diagnose cytomegalovirus status from the catalog of TCR beta chain sequences, a statistical classification framework was built. In a later analysis, V and J genes were assigned by comparing TCR nucleotide sequences against IMGT/GENE-DB human TR gene sequences. A later analysis assigned CDR3 sequences and most-parsimonious VDJ recombination scenarios with the TCRdist pipeline. In a later analysis, each TCR beta chain was defined by its CDR3 amino acid sequence together with its V-gene family, and reads lacking a unique V-gene family were excluded. To address suspected cross-contamination and a sequencing artifact, a later analysis removed 592 highly shared, low-generation-probability nucleotide sequences. In a later analysis, a clonal expansion index was calculated for each public chain from normalized within-repertoire ranks of inferred template counts. Generation probabilities in a later analysis came from a VDJ recombination model fitted to out-of-frame rearrangements, and those results were checked against IGoR. In a later analysis, TCR-TCR, TCR-HLA and TCR-CMV co-occurrence was scored with hypergeometric tests, and a repertoire-size bias correction was applied to TCR pairs. A later analysis estimated false discovery rates by permuting HLA or CMV assignments 20 times. In a later analysis, co-occurring TCRs were grouped with DBSCAN, and TCRdist sequence similarity was added when clustering was performed within HLA-allele-positive subsets. Repertoires with fewer than 30,000 or more than 120,000 public chains, plus five repertoires with anomalous nucleotide sharing, were excluded from co-occurrence clustering. What TCRdb holds here is the immuneACCESS table cut down to in-frame rearrangements. Part of the clones is not present; checked against another copy, under half of the missing clones reflect an unresolved V gene, and the others are unexplained. The V and J calls and the clone size are those of that table, but D and trimming were determined from the DNA. The sample table shows about 130,000 clones, and 83% are seen once. Clones ranked in the top ten supply less than 1.5% of the sample.

In total, 630 or so healthy bone marrow donors made up the cohort. At the time of sampling, every cohort member was nominally healthy, though immune exposures that went unrecorded were likely present. The donor was CMV seronegative and was included in the group of hundreds of seronegative cohort members. A peripheral blood sample was provided by each donor, and peripheral blood mononuclear cells were used for TCR beta sequencing. The Qiagen DNeasy Blood Extraction Kit was used to extract genomic DNA from the blood cell samples. The CDR3 goes from the cysteine to the phenylalanine over 15 residues. Solely the CDR3 DNA is kept, with 45 bases framed from the first base. According to the germline V gene, CDR1 reads SGHVS and CDR2 reads FQNEAQ. V is trimmed back by 2 bases and J by 5 bases, and the junction contains 7 bases that no gene match accounts for.

Source material: PBMCs. The sequence came from a girl aged 2-10 years in good health and CMV-seronegative. This sequence uses TRBV7-8 and TRBJ1-1, with 8 bases matching TRBD1. The CDR3 region reads CASSLTGGYITEAFF. The nucleotide sequence reads as follows: TGTGCCAGCAGCTTAACAGGGGGATATATAACTGAAGCTTTCTTT.